Listed below are T cell receptor beta chains from one sample, sequenced in a study of T cells after yellow fever vaccination. TCRdb fed the 5' RACE reads into MiXCR, producing one record per CDR3 protein. This sample yields hundreds of thousands of distinct CDR3 sequences, of which roughly 8.7% are seen a single time; 15% to 20% belongs to the top ten. Sequencing was performed on PBMCs, taken on the day of the first yellow fever vaccination. The receptors were sampled from a young man who received the YFV17D yellow fever vaccine. CDR3s include the opening cysteine and the closing phenylalanine or tryptophan. D genes are given only for firm matches.

D,V,J,CDR3
TRBD1,TRBV18,TRBJ1-4,CASSDGTGNEKLFF
NA,TRBV29-1,TRBJ2-1,CSVEDAGADGSDEQFF
NA,TRBV5-1,TRBJ1-2,CASSLASGEGYTF
TRBD1,TRBV20-1,TRBJ2-5,CSGLGTDYQETQYF
TRBD1,TRBV20-1,TRBJ2-1,CSARVGTGEFGNEQFF
NA,TRBV4-3,TRBJ2-3,CASSQEGADTDTQYF
TRBD2,TRBV4-3,TRBJ2-1,CASSQDRTGGYYNEQFF
TRBD2,TRBV12-3/TRBV12-4,TRBJ2-7,CASSTGPGLAGFYEQYF
NA,TRBV6-2/TRBV6-3,TRBJ1-5,CASSYRVTRSSNQPQHF
NA,TRBV5-1,TRBJ2-1,CASSLLALYNEQFF
NA,TRBV4-3,TRBJ1-3,CASSQLGGAGNTIYF
NA,TRBV27,TRBJ2-5,CASSLSFQGTETQYF
NA,TRBV7-2,TRBJ1-2,CASSLSLHSVGYGYTF
TRBD1,TRBV6-1,TRBJ2-5,CASSHRQGSGQETQYF
NA,TRBV24-1,TRBJ2-2,CATRTANTGELFF
TRBD1,TRBV2,TRBJ2-4,CASSADRGVFVQYF